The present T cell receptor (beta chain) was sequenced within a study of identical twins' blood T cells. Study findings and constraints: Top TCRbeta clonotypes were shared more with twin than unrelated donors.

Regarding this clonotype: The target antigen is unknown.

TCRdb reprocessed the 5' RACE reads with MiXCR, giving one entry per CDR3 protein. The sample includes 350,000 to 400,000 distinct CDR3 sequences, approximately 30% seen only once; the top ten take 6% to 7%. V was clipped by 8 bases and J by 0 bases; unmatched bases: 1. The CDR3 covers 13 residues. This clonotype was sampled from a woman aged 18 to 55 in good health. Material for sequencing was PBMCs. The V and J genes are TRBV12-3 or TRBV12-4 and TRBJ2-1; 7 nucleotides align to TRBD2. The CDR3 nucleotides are TGTGCCAGCGTAGCGGGCTCCTACAATGAGCAGTTCTTC. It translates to CASVAGSYNEQFF.